What follows is one T cell receptor (beta chain) and its context. Its antigen is unknown. Germline loops: CDR1 SGHNT, CDR2 YYREEE (reference sequence). The trim removed 0 bases at V and 5 bases at J, leaving 5 bases unmatched. This CDR3 has 15 residues. The data originate from a study of T-cell reconstitution after alpha-beta-depleted transplantation in children. Study-level points and caveats: T-cell counts and diversity at one year following transplant were attributed mainly to newly produced T cells. The origin of high day-60 TCRbeta diversity in some patients lay in surviving recipient T cells and thymic progenitors. Several hundred rapidly expanded clones from non-depleted graft cells reportedly supplied alpha-beta T cells about two months post-transplant.

TCRbeta library preparation incorporated unique molecular identifiers. One entry per CDR3 protein results from TCRdb running MiXCR on the PCR reads. This repertoire shows about 440,000 distinct CDR3 sequences, over 40% found once; its top ten account for 27%. The J gene is TRBJ2-4, the V gene TRBV5-4; 7 positions agree with TRBD1. This TCR was sampled from a girl aged 2 to 9 with aplastic anemia, due to receive a stem cell transplant. The sample was PBMCs, taken before TCRalphabeta/CD19-depleted stem cell transplant. The CDR3 DNA reads as TGTGCCAGCAGCTTGGAGACAGGGAGACAAAACATTCAGTACTTC. Translating it yields CASSLETGRQNIQYF.